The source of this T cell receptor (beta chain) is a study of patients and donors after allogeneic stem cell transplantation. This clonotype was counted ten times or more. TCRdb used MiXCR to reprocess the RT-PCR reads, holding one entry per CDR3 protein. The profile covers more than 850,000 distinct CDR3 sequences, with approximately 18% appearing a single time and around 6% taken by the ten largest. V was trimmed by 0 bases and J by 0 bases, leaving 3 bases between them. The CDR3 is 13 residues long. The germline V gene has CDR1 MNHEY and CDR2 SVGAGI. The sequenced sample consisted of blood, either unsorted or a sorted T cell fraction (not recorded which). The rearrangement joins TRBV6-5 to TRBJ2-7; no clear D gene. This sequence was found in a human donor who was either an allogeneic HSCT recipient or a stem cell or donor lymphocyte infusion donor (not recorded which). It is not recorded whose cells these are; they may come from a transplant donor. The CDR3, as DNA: TGTGCCAGCAGTTACTCGGGCTCCTACGAGCAGTACTTC. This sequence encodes CASSYSGSYEQYF.